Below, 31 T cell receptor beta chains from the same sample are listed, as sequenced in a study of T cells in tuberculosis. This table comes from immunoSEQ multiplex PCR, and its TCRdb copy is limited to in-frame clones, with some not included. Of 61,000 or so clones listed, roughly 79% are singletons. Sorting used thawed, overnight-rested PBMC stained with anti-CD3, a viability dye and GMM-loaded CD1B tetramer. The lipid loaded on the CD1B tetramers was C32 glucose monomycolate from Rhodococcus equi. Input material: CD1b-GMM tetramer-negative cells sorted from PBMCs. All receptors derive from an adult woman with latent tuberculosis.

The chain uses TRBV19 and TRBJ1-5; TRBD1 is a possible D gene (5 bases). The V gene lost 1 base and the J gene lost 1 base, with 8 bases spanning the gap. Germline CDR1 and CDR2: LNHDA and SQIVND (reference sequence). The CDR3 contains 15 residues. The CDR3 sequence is CASSIGQLSNQPQHF. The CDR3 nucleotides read TGTGCCAGTAGTATAGGACAGTTGAGCAATCAGCCCCAGCATTTT.

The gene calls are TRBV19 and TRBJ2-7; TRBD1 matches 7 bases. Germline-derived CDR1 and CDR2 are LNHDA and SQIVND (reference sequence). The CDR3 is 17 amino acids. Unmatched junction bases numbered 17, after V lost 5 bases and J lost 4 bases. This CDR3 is CASSFSGTATTGYEQYF. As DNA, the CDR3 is TGTGCCAGTAGTTTTTCCGGGACAGCCACCACGGGGTACGAGCAGTACTTC.

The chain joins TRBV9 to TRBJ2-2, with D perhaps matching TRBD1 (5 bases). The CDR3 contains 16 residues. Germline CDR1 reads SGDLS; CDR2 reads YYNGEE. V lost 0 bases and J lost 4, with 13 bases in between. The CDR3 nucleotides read TGTGCCAGCAGCGTAGTTGCTGACAGTACCACCGGGGAGCTGTTTTTT. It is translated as CASSVVADSTTGELFF.

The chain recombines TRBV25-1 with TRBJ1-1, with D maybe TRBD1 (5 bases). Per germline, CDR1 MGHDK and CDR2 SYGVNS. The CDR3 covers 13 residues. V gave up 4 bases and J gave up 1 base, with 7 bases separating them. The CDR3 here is CASSAGQNTEAFF. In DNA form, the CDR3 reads TGTGCCAGCAGTGCCGGACAGAACACTGAAGCTTTCTTT.

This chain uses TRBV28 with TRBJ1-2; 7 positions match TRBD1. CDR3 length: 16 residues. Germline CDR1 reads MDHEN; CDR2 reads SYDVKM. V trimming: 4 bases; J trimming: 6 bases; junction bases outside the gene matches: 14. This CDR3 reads CASSSLTGPLRDGYTF. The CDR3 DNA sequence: TGTGCCAGCAGTTCATTGACAGGGCCCCTCAGGGATGGCTACACCTTC.

CDR3 in DNA: TGTGCCAGTAGTATCTCGGACAGCTACTACGAGCAGTACTTC. Amino acid sequence: CASSISDSYYEQYF. The chain uses TRBV19 and TRBJ2-7; D is perhaps TRBD1 (6 bases). This CDR3 contains 14 residues. The germline V gene encodes CDR1 LNHDA and CDR2 SQIVND (reference sequence). V was clipped by 3 bases and J by 3 bases, with 12 bases between them.

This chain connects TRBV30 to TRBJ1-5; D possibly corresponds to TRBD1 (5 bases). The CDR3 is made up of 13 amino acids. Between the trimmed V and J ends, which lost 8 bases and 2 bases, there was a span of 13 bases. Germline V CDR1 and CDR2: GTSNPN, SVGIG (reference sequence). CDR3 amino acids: CAGGSDRNQPQHF. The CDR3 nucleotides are TGTGCCGGGGGGTCGGACCGCAATCAGCCCCAGCATTTT.

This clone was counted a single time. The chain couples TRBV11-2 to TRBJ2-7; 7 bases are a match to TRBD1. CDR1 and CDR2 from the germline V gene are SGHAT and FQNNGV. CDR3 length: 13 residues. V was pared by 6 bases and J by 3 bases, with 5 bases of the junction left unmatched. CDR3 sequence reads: CASSNRQGYEQYF. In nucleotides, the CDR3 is TGTGCCAGCAGTAATCGACAGGGCTACGAGCAGTACTTC.

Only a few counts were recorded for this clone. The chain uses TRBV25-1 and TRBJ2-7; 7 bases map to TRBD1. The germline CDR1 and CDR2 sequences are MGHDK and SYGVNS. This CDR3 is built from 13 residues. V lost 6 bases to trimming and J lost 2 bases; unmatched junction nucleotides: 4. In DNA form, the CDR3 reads TGTGCCAGCAGAGGGGACAGCCCCTACGAGCAGTACTTC. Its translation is CASRGDSPYEQYF.

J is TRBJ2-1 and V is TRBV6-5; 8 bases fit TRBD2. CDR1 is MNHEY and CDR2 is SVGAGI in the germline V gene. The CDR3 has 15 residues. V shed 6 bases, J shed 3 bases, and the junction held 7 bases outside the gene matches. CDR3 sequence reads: CASSPGTRVYNEQFF. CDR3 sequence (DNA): TGTGCCAGCAGCCCCGGGACTAGGGTCTACAATGAGCAGTTCTTC.

The CDR3 reads CASSQVRIDREDTEAFF. The CDR3 DNA sequence: TGTGCCAGCAGCCAGGTTCGAATCGACAGGGAGGACACTGAAGCTTTCTTT. The chain couples TRBV4-2 to TRBJ1-1; 7 positions agree with TRBD1. The CDR3 consists of 17 residues. Germline assignment: CDR1 LGHNA and CDR2 YNFKEQ. V lost 3 bases and J lost 3; bases outside the gene matches: 13.

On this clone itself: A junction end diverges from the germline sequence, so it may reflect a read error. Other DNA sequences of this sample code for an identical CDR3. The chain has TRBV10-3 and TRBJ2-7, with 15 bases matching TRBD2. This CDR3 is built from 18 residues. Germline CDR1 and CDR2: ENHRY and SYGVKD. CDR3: CATTPRTSGGALSYEQYF. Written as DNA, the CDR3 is TGTGCCACCACCCCCAGGACTAGCGGGGGGGCCCTGTCCTATGAGCAGTACTTC.

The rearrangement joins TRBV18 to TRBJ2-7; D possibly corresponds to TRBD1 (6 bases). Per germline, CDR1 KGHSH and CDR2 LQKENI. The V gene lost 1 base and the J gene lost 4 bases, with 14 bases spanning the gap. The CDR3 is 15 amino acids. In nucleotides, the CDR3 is TGTGCCAGCTCACCACAGACAGGCTCCGGGTACGAGCAGTACTTC. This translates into CASSPQTGSGYEQYF.

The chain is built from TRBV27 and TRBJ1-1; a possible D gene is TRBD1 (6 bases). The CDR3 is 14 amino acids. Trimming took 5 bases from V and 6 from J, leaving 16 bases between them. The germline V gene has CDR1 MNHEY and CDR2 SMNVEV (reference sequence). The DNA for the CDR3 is TGTGCCAGCAGTCCCCTGACAGGCCGCGCTGAAGCTTTCTTT. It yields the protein CASSPLTGRAEAFF.

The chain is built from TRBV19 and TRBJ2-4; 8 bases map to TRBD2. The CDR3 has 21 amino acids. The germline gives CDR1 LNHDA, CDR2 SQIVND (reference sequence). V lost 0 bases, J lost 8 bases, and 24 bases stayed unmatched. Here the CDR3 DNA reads TGTGCCAGTAGTATAGAGGGGGGGCTAACAATGCGGGGGGCTCCCCGGGACATTCAGTACTTC. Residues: CASSIEGGLTMRGAPRDIQYF.

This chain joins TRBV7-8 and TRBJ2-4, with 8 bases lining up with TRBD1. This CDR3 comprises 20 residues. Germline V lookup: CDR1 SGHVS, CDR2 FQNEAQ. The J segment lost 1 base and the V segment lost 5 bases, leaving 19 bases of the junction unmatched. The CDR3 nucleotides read TGTGCCAGCAGCCCGCGCGGACAGGGCCCCCCTCGACTCGCCAAAAACATTCAGTACTTC. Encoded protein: CASSPRGQGPPRLAKNIQYF.

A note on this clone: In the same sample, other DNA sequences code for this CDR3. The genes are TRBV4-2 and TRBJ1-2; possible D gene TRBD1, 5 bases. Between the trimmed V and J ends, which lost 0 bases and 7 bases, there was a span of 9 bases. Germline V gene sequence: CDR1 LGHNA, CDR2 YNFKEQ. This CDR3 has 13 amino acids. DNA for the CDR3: TGTGCCAGCAGCCAAGATCAGGGTGGTGGCTACACCTTC. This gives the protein CASSQDQGGGYTF.

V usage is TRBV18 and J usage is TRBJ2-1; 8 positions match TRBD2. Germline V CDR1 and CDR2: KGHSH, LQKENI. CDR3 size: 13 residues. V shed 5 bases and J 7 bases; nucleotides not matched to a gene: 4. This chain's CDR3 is CASSRQRGNEQFF. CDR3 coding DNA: TGTGCCAGCTCAAGGCAGCGGGGGAATGAGCAGTTCTTC.

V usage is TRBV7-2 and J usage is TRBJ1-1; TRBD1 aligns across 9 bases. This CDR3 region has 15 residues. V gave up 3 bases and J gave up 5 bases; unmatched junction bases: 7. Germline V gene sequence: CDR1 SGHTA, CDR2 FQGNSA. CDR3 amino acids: CASSFPTGGRTEAFF. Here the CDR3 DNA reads TGTGCCAGCAGCTTCCCGACAGGGGGGAGGACTGAAGCTTTCTTT.

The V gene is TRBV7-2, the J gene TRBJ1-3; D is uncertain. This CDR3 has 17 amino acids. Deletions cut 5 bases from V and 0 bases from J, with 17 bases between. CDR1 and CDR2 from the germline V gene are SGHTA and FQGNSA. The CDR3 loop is CASSPGDRPTSGNTIYF. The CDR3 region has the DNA TGTGCCAGCAGCCCAGGTGATAGACCGACCTCTGGAAACACCATATATTTT.

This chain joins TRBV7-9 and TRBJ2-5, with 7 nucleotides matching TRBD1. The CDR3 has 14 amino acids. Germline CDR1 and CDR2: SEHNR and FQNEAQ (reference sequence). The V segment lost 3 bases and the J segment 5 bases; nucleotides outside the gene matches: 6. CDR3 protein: CASSLDRIGETQYF. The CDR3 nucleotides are TGTGCCAGCAGCTTGGACAGGATTGGGGAGACCCAGTACTTC.

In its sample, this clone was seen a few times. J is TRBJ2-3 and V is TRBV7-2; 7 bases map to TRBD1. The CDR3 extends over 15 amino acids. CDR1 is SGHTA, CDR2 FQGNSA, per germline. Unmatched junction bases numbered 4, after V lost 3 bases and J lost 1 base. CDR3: CASSLGQGGTDTQYF. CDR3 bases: TGTGCCAGCAGCTTGGGCCAGGGGGGCACAGATACGCAGTATTTT. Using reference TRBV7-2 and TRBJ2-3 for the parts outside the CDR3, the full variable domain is GAGVSQSPSNKVTEKGKDVELRCDPISGHTALYWYRQSLGQGLEFLIYFQGNSAPDKSGLPSDRFSAERTGGSVSTLTIQRTQQEDSAVYLCASSLGQGGTDTQYFGPGTRLTVL.

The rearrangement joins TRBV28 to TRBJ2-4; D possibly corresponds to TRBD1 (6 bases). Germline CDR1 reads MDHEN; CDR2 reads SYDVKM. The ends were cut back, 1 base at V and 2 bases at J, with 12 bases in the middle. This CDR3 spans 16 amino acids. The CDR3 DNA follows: TGTGCCAGCAGTTTATCCGGGACAACTACCAAAAACATTCAGTACTTC. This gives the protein CASSLSGTTTKNIQYF. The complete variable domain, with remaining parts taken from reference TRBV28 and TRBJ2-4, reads DVKVTQSSRYLVKRTGEKVFLECVQDMDHENMFWYRQDPGLGLRLIYFSYDVKMKEKGDIPEGYSVSREKKERFSLILESASTNQTSMYLCASSLSGTTTKNIQYFGAGTRLSVL.

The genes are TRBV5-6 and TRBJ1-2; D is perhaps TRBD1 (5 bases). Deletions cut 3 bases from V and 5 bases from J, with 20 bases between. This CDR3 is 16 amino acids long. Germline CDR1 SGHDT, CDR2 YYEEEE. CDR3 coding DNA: TGTGCCAGCAGCTCCTCCTCAGAGCCAGGGCCATATGGCTACACCTTC. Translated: CASSSSSEPGPYGYTF.

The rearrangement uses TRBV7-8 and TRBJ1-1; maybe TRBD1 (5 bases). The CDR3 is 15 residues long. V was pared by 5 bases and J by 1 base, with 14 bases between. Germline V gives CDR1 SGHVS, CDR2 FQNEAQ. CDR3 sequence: CASSPWGGENTEAFF. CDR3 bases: TGTGCCAGCAGCCCCTGGGGGGGGGAGAACACTGAAGCTTTCTTT.

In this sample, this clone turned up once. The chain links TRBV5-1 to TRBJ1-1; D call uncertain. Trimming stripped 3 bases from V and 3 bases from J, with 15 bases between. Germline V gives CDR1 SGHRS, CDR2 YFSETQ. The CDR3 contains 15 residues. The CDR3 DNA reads TGCGCCAGCAGCTCCAACCTCCTACCGGACACTGAAGCTTTCTTT. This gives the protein CASSSNLLPDTEAFF.

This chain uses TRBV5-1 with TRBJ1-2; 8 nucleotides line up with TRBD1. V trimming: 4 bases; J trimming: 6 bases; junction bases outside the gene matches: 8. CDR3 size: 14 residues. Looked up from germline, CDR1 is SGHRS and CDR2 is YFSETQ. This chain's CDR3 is CASSPDRGRDGYTF. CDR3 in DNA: TGCGCCAGCAGCCCTGACAGGGGTCGAGATGGCTACACCTTC.

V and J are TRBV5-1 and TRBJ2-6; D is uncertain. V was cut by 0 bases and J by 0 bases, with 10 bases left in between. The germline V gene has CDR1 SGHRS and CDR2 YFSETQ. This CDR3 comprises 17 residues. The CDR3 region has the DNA TGCGCCAGCAGCTTGGATGGAGCCCTCTCTGGGGCCAACGTCCTGACTTTC. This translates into CASSLDGALSGANVLTF. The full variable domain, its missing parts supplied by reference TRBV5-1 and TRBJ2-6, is KAGVTQTPRYLIKTRGQQVTLSCSPISGHRSVSWYQQTPGQGLQFLFEYFSETQRNKGNFPGRFSGRQFSNSRSEMNVSTLELGDSALYLCASSLDGALSGANVLTFGAGSRLTVL.

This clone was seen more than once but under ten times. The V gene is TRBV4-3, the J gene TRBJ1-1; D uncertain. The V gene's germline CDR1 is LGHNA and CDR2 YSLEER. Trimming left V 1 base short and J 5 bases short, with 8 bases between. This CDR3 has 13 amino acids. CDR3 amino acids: CASSQGEMTEAFF. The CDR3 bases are TGCGCCAGCAGCCAAGGGGAGATGACTGAAGCTTTCTTT.

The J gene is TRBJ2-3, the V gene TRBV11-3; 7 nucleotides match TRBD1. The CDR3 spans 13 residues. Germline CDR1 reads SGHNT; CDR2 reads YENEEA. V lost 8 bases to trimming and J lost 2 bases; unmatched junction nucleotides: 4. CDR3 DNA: TGTGCCAGCGAACAGGGGCCCACAGATACGCAGTATTTT. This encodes CASEQGPTDTQYF.

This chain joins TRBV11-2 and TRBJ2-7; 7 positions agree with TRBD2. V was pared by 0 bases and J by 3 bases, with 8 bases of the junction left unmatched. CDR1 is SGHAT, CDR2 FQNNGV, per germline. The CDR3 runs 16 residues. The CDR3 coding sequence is TGTGCCAGCAGCTTAGATGGGCTAGCGGCCTTCTACGAGCAGTACTTC. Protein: CASSLDGLAAFYEQYF.